The 21 T cell receptor beta chains in this list originate from one sample, sequenced in a study of OX40 agonist ivuxolimab in advanced cancers. Here immunoSEQ multiplex PCR was the method, and the copy in TCRdb shows in-frame clones only, minus some. The table includes roughly 57,000 clones, roughly 87% detected once. Sequenced material: CD4+ or CD8+ T cells sorted from blood, taken in a trial of the OX40 agonist ivuxolimab. Receptor source: an adult with an advanced solid tumor such as melanoma, head and neck, liver or kidney cancer.

CDR3 loop: CAWGGEAFF. The CDR3 coding sequence is TGTGCCTGGGGGGGTGAAGCTTTCTTT. The chain recombines TRBV30 with TRBJ1-1; D might be TRBD1 (5 bases). CDR3 length: 9 amino acids. CDR1 GTSNPN and CDR2 SVGIG come from the germline V gene (reference sequence). The V end lost 5 bases, the J end lost 7 bases, and 5 bases lay between the germline ends.

This sequence joins TRBV4-1 and TRBJ2-7, with 8 positions matching TRBD1. The CDR3 spans 14 residues. The germline gives CDR1 MGHRA, CDR2 YSYEKL. V was pared by 1 base and J by 5 bases, with 4 bases of the junction left unmatched. The CDR3 region has the DNA TGCGCCAGCAGCCAAGCGGACAGGGCCGACGAGCAGTACTTC. This sequence encodes CASSQADRADEQYF.

The V call is TRBV28, the J call TRBJ2-7; 7 nucleotides agree with TRBD1. The CDR3 loop spans 15 amino acids. In germline, CDR1 is MDHEN, CDR2 SYDVKM. V lost 7 bases to trimming and J lost 3 bases; unmatched junction nucleotides: 12. This CDR3 is CASTAYRGKDYEQYF. As DNA, the CDR3 is TGTGCCAGCACCGCATACAGGGGAAAGGACTACGAGCAGTACTTC.

The genes are TRBV29-1 and TRBJ2-7; 9 nucleotides align to TRBD1. CDR3 length equals 12 residues. The germline V gene has CDR1 SQVTM and CDR2 ANQGSEA. After removal of 7 bases from V and 3 bases from J, the junction contained 4 bases not matched to a gene. The CDR3 DNA reads as TGCAGCGGTCGGGACAGGGACTACGAGCAGTACTTC. This codes for CSGRDRDYEQYF.

The chain employs TRBV19 and TRBJ2-1, with a possible D match to TRBD1 (5 bases). Trimming stripped 3 bases from V and 10 bases from J, with 13 bases between. The CDR3 totals 13 residues. Germline CDR1 and CDR2: LNHDA and SQIVND (reference sequence). CDR3 in amino acids: CASSIGREREQFF. Written as DNA, the CDR3 is TGTGCCAGTAGTATTGGCAGGGAACGCGAGCAGTTCTTC.

The chain couples TRBV6-6 to TRBJ2-7; TRBD2 aligns across 7 bases. The CDR3 loop spans 15 amino acids. J gave up 1 base and V 2 bases, and 5 bases lay outside the gene matches. Germline V gives CDR1 MNHNY, CDR2 SVGAGI (reference sequence). The CDR3 is CASSYRRERSYEQYF. For the CDR3, the DNA is TGTGCCAGCAGTTACCGGCGGGAGAGGTCCTACGAGCAGTACTTC.

The chain is built from TRBV4-1 and TRBJ2-7, with TRBD2 matching 8 bases. Germline trimming cut 1 base from V and 3 bases from J; bases unmatched to any gene: 5. Germline values: CDR1 MGHRA, CDR2 YSYEKL. This CDR3 region has 15 residues. CDR3 nucleotide sequence: TGCGCCAGCAGCCAAGCGGGTAGCGGGATCTACGAGCAGTACTTC. The encoded protein is CASSQAGSGIYEQYF.

The genes are TRBV7-6 and TRBJ1-5; weak D call: TRBD1 (5 bases). Germline V gives CDR1 SGHVS, CDR2 FNYEAQ. V lost 1 base and J 4 bases, leaving 8 bases between the germline ends. This CDR3 region has 14 residues. CDR3: CASSLGDRNQPQHF. CDR3 DNA: TGTGCCAGCAGCTTAGGAGACAGAAATCAGCCCCAGCATTTT.

V gene TRBV15 combines with J gene TRBJ1-3; possible D gene TRBD1, 5 bases. The V and J ends lost 8 bases and 1 base respectively, with 9 bases between them. The CDR3 totals 13 residues. From germline, CDR1 is LNHNV and CDR2 YYDKDF (reference sequence). The CDR3 DNA sequence: TGTGCCACCGGACGGGGGTCTGGAAACACCATATATTTT. This codes for CATGRGSGNTIYF.

This sequence joins TRBV30 and TRBJ1-1; a weak D match, TRBD1 (6 bases). The CDR3 totals 14 residues. Germline-derived CDR1 and CDR2 are GTSNPN and SVGIG (reference sequence). V lost 2 bases and J 5 bases, leaving 15 bases between the germline ends. In DNA, the CDR3 is TGTGCCTGGAGTCTACCTACAAGGGGGACTGAAGCTTTCTTT. It translates to CAWSLPTRGTEAFF.

V is TRBV4-2 and J is TRBJ1-1; TRBD1 matches 11 bases. This CDR3 is built from 15 residues. Germline CDR1 reads LGHNA; CDR2 reads YNFKEQ. The trim removed 4 bases at V and 3 bases at J, leaving 4 bases unmatched. CDR3 nucleotides: TGTGCCAGCAGCCGGACGGGACAGGGGGACACTGAAGCTTTCTTT. Its translation is CASSRTGQGDTEAFF.

This chain links TRBV19 with TRBJ2-3, with 13 nucleotides matching TRBD2. The CDR3 has 16 amino acids. J was trimmed by 5 bases and V by 4 bases; bases with no gene match: 6. CDR1 and CDR2 from the germline V gene are LNHDA and SQIVND (reference sequence). CDR3 in DNA: TGTGCCAGTAGTACGGGACTAGCGGGATCTGTAGATACGCAGTATTTT. Translating it yields CASSTGLAGSVDTQYF.

The genes are TRBV7-3 and TRBJ2-5; 8 bases are a match to TRBD1. V lost 5 bases and J lost 2; bases outside the gene matches: 4. Germline V CDR1 and CDR2: SGHTA, FQGTGA. The CDR3 runs to 14 residues. CDR3 residues: CASSDRTGQETQYF. DNA of the CDR3: TGTGCCAGCAGCGACCGGACAGGGCAAGAGACCCAGTACTTC.

The chain employs TRBV6-6 and TRBJ2-1; 8 nucleotides match TRBD1. The V gene end was trimmed by 4 bases and the J gene end by 3 bases; junction bases not matched to a gene: 5. The CDR3 consists of 15 residues. From germline, CDR1 is MNHNY and CDR2 SVGAGI (reference sequence). The CDR3 nucleotides are TGTGCCAGCAGTTCCATCGGGACAGGCTACAATGAGCAGTTCTTC. It yields the protein CASSSIGTGYNEQFF.

This chain connects TRBV2 to TRBJ2-7; 10 bases are a match to TRBD1. Germline loops: CDR1 SNHLY, CDR2 FYNNEI. The junction had 11 bases not matched to a gene; V was cut back by 7 bases and J by 5 bases. The CDR3 loop spans 15 amino acids. The CDR3 coding sequence is TGTGCCAGCACTTTTCGGGGACAGGGGCCCCACGAGCAGTACTTC. Its translation: CASTFRGQGPHEQYF.

This clone has only one observation. The gene calls are TRBV28 and TRBJ1-4; D gene unclear. Germline CDR1 and CDR2: MDHEN and SYDVKM. The CDR3 runs 16 residues. V was cut by 4 bases and J by 5 bases, with 17 bases left in between. CDR3 amino acids: CASSYRYVLRNEKLFF. CDR3 nucleotide sequence: TGTGCCAGCAGTTACCGTTATGTACTGCGGAATGAAAAACTGTTTTTT.

The J gene is TRBJ2-5, the V gene TRBV5-1, with a tentative D call TRBD2 (5 bases). V lost 7 bases and J 5 bases, leaving 18 bases between the germline ends. Germline CDR1 SGHRS, CDR2 YFSETQ. The CDR3 contains 14 residues. CDR3 bases: TGCGCCAGCGGCCGGGGTGGAGGAAGCGAGACCCAGTACTTC. Amino acids: CASGRGGGSETQYF.

Note on this clone: Different DNA sequences within this sample yield the same CDR3. The rearrangement joins TRBV6-5 to TRBJ1-4; D not resolved. The CDR3 has 13 residues. Germline-derived CDR1 and CDR2 are MNHEY and SVGAGI. V dropped 3 bases and J dropped 4 bases, with 6 bases sitting between them. In DNA form, the CDR3 reads TGTGCCAGCAGTTATGGGCGTAATGAAAAACTGTTTTTT. Its translation: CASSYGRNEKLFF.

Here the CDR3 reads CASSFFSAREKLFF. CDR3 coding DNA: TGTGCCAGCAGCTTCTTTTCGGCTAGGGAAAAACTGTTTTTT. V and J are TRBV28 and TRBJ1-4; no firm D call. CDR3 size: 14 residues. V lost 6 bases, J lost 8 bases, and 16 bases lay in between. Germline CDR1 reads MDHEN; CDR2 reads SYDVKM.

This clone was seen more than once but under ten times. V is TRBV27 and J is TRBJ2-1, with D perhaps TRBD1 (6 bases). The CDR3 runs to 11 residues. Germline CDR1 and CDR2: MNHEY and SMNVEV (reference sequence). V lost 6 bases to trimming and J lost 8 bases, with 8 bases between them. This CDR3 reads CASRDRYEQFF. As DNA, the CDR3 is TGTGCCAGCAGAGACAGGTATGAGCAGTTCTTC.

This chain joins TRBV7-9 and TRBJ1-4; D may be TRBD1 (5 bases). The CDR3 consists of 15 residues. V gave up 6 bases and J gave up 7 bases, with 18 bases separating them. The germline gives CDR1 SEHNR, CDR2 FQNEAQ (reference sequence). In DNA, the CDR3 is TGTGCCAGCAGTTTTCCCACTACAGGAGTTGAAAAACTGTTTTTT. Translation gives CASSFPTTGVEKLFF.